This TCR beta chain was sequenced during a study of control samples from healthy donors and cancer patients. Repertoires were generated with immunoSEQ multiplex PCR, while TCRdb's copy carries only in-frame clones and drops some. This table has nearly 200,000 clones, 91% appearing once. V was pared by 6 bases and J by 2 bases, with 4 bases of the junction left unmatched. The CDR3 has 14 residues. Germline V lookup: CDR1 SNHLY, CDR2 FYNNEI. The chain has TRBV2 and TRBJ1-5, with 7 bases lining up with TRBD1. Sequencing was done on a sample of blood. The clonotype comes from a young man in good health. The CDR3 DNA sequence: TGTGCCAGCAGCGGGGACAGCGGCAATCAGCCCCAGCATTTT. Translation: CASSGDSGNQPQHF.